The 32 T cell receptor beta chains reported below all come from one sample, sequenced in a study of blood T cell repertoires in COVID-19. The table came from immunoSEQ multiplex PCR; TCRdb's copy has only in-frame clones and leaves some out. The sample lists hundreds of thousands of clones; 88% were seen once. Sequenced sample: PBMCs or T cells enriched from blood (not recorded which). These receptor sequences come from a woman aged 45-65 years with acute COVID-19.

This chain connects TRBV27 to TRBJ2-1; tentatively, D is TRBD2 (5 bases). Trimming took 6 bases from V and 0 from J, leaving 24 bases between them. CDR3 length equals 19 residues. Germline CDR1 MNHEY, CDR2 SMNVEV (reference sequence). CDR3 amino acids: CASRPGTERASTSYNEQFF. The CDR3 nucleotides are TGTGCCAGCAGACCGGGAACTGAAAGAGCCTCTACCTCCTACAATGAGCAGTTCTTC.

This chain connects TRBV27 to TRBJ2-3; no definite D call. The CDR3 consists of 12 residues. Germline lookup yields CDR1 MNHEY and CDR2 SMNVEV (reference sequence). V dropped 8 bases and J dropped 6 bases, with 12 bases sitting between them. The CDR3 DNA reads TGTGCCAGCCGCCTCGCGGCCGATACGCAGTATTTT. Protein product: CASRLAADTQYF.

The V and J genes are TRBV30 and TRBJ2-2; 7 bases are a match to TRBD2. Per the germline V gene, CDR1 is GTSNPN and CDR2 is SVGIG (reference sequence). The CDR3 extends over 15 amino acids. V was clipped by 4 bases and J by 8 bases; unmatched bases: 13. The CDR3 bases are TGTGCCTGGAAAGAAGCCCAAGCGGGACGGGGGGAGCTGTTTTTT. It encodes CAWKEAQAGRGELFF.

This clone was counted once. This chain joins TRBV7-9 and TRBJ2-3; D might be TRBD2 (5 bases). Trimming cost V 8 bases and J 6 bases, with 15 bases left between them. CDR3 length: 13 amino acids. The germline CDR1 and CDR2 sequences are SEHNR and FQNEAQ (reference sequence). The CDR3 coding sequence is TGTGCCAGCGGAAGATTCGGGGAGGATACGCAGTATTTT. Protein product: CASGRFGEDTQYF.

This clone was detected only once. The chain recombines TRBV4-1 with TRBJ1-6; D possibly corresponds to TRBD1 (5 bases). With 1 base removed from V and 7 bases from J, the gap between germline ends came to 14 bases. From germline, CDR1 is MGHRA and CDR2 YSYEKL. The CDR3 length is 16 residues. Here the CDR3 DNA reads TGCGCCAGCAGCCAAGGTTCACAGGCGGGGAATTCACCCCTCCACTTT. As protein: CASSQGSQAGNSPLHF.

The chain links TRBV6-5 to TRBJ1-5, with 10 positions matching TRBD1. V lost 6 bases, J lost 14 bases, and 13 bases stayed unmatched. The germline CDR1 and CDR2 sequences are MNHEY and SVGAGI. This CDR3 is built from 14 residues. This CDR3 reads CASSSRDRGRLKHF. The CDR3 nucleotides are TGTGCCAGCAGCTCCAGGGACAGGGGCCGCTTAAAGCATTTT.

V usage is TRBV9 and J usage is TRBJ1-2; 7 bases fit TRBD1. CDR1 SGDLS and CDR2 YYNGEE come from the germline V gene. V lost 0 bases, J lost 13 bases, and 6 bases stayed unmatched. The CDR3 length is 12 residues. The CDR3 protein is CASSVDRGRFTF. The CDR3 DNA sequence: TGTGCCAGCAGCGTAGATAGGGGGCGGTTCACCTTC.

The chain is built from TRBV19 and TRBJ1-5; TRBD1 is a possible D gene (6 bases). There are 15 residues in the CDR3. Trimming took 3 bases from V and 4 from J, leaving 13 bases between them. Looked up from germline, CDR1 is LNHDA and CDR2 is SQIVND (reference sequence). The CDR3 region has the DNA TGTGCCAGTAGTATTGCCGGGGGGGCTAATCAGCCCCAGCATTTT. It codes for CASSIAGGANQPQHF.

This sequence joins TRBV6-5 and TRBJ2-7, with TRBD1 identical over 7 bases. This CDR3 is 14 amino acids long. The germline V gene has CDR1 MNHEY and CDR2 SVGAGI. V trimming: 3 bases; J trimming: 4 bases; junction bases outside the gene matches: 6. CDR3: CASSYDRELYEQYF. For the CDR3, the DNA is TGTGCCAGCAGTTATGACAGGGAATTATACGAGCAGTACTTC.

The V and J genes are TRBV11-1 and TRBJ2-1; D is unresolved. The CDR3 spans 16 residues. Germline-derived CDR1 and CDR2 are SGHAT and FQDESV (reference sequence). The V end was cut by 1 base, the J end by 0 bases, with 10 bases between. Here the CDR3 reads CASSLGGPSSYNEQFF. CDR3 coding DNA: TGTGCCAGCAGCTTAGGAGGCCCGAGCTCCTACAATGAGCAGTTCTTC.

In nucleotides, the CDR3 is TGTGCCAGCAGTCTTGGACTAGCGGGAATAGCCAAAAACATTCAGTACTTC. Amino acids: CASSLGLAGIAKNIQYF. The rearrangement links TRBV28 to TRBJ2-4; 12 positions agree with TRBD2. The CDR3 loop spans 17 amino acids. J lost 0 bases, V lost 5 bases, and 5 bases had no gene match. CDR1 and CDR2 (germline): MDHEN, SYDVKM.

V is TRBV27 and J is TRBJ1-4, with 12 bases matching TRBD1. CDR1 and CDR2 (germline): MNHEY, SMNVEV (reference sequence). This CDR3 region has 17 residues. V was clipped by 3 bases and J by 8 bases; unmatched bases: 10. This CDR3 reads CASSLSAGTGGREKLFF. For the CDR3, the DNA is TGTGCCAGCAGTTTGTCCGCCGGGACAGGGGGCAGGGAAAAACTGTTTTTT.

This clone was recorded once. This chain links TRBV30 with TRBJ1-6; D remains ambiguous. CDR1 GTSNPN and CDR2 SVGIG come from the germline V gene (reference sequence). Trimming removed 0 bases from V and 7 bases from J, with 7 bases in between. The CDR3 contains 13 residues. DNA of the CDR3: TGTGCCTGGAGTGTCCTTCCGAATTCACCCCTCCACTTT. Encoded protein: CAWSVLPNSPLHF.

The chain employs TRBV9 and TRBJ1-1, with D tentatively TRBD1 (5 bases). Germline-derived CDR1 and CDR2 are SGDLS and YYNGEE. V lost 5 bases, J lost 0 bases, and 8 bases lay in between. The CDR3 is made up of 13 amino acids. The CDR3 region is CASSSRVNTEAFF. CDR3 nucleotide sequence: TGTGCCAGCAGTTCCAGGGTGAACACTGAAGCTTTCTTT.

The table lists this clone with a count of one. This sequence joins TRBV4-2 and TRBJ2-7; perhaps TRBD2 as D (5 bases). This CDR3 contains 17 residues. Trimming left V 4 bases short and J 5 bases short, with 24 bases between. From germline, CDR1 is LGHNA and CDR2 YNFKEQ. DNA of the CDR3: TGTGCCAGCAGCCCCCTGGGCGCTAGAAGCGGTTTTAACGAGCAGTACTTC. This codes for CASSPLGARSGFNEQYF.

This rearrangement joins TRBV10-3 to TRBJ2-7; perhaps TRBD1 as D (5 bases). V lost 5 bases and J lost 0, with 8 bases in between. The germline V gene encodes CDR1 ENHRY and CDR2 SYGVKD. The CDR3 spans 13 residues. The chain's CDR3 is CAISFDSSYEQYF. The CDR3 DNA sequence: TGTGCCATCAGTTTTGACAGCTCCTACGAGCAGTACTTC.

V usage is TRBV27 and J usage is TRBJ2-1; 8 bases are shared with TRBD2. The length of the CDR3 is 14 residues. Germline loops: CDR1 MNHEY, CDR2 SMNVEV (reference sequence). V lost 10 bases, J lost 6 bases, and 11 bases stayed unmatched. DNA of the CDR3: TGTGCCATCCTAGGGCGGGAGGTAGGCAATGAGCAGTTCTTC. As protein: CAILGREVGNEQFF.

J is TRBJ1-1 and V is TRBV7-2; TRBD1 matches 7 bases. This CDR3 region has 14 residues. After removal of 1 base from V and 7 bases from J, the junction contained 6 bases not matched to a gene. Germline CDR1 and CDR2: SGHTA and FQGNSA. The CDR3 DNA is TGTGCCAGCAGCTTAGTAATGGGGGACAGTGAAGCTTTCTTT. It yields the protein CASSLVMGDSEAFF.

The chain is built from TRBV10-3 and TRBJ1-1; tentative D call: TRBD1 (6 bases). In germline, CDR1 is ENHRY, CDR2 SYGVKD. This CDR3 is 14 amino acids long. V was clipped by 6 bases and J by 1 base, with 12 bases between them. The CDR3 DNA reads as TGTGCCATCAGGGACAGCTCCGGGAACACTGAAGCTTTCTTT. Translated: CAIRDSSGNTEAFF.

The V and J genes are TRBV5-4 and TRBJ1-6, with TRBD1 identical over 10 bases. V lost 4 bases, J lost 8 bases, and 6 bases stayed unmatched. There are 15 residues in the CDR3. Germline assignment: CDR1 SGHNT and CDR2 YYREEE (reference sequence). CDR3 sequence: CASSPPGQGYSPLHF. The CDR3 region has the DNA TGTGCCAGCAGCCCCCCGGGACAGGGGTATTCACCCCTCCACTTT.

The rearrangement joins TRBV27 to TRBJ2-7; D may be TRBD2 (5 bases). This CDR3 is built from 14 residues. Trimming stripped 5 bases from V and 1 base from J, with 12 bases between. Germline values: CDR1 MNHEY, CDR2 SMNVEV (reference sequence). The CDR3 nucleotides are TGTGCCAGCAGTCCCGAGCGGATTTCCTACGAGCAGTACTTC. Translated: CASSPERISYEQYF.

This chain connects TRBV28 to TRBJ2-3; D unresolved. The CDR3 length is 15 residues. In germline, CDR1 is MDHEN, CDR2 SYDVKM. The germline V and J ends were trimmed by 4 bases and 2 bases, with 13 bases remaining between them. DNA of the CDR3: TGTGCCAGCAGTTCCCAGAAGACTCCCACAGATACGCAGTATTTT. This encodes CASSSQKTPTDTQYF. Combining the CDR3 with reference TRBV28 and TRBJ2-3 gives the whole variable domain DVKVTQSSRYLVKRTGEKVFLECVQDMDHENMFWYRQDPGLGLRLIYFSYDVKMKEKGDIPEGYSVSREKKERFSLILESASTNQTSMYLCASSSQKTPTDTQYFGPGTRLTVL.

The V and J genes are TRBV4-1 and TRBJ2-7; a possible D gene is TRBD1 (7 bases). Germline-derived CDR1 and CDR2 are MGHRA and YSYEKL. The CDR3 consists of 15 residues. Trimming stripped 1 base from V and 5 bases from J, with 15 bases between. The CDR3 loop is CASSQVGGRGDEQYF. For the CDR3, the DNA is TGCGCCAGCAGCCAAGTAGGTGGCAGGGGGGACGAGCAGTACTTC.

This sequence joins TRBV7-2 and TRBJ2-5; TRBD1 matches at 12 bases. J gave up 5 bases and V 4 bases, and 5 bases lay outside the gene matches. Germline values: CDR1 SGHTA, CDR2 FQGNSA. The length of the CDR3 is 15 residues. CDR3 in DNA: TGTGCCAGCAGCTCAGGGACAGGGGGCACGGAGACCCAGTACTTC. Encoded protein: CASSSGTGGTETQYF.

The CDR3 sequence is CASSYSPSSGRAYRELFF. The DNA of the CDR3 is TGTGCCAGCAGCTATAGCCCATCTAGCGGGAGGGCCTACCGGGAGCTGTTTTTT. The V call is TRBV13, the J call TRBJ2-2, with TRBD2 matching over 12 bases. Germline CDR1 reads PRHDT; CDR2 reads FYEKMQ (reference sequence). J was trimmed by 9 bases and V by 4 bases; bases with no gene match: 15. The CDR3 spans 18 residues.

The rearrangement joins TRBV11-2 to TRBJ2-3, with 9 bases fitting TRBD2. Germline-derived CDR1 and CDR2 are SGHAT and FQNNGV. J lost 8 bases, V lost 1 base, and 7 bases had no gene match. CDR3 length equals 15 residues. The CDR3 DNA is TGTGCCAGCAGCTTAGGCGGGAGGGCCGTGGGTACGCAGTATTTT. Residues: CASSLGGRAVGTQYF. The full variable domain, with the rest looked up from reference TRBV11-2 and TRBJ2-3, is EAGVAQSPRYKIIEKRQSVAFWCNPISGHATLYWYQQILGQGPKLLIQFQNNGVVDDSQLPKDRFSAERLKGVDSTLKIQPAKLEDSAVYLCASSLGGRAVGTQYFGPGTRLTVL.

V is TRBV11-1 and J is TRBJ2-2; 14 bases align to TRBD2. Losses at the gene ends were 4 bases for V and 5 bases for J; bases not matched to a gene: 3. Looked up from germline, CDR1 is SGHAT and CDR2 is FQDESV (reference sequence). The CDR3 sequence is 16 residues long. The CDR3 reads CASSSGLAGGTGELFF. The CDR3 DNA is TGTGCCAGCAGCTCCGGACTAGCGGGGGGAACCGGGGAGCTGTTTTTT.

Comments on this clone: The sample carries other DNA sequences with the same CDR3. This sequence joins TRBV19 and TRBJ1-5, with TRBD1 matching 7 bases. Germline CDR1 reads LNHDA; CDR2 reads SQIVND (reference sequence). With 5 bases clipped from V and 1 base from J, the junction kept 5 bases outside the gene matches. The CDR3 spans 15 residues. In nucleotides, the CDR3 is TGTGCCAGTAGTTACAGGGGATCAAGCAATCAGCCCCAGCATTTT. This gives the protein CASSYRGSSNQPQHF.

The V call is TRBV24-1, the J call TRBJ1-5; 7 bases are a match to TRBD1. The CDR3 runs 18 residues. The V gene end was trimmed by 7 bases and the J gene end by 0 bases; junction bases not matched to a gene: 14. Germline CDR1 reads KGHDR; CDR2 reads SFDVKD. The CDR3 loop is CATRTHRDSSNSNQPQHF. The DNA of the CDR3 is TGTGCCACCAGGACGCATAGGGACAGCTCTAATAGCAATCAGCCCCAGCATTTT.

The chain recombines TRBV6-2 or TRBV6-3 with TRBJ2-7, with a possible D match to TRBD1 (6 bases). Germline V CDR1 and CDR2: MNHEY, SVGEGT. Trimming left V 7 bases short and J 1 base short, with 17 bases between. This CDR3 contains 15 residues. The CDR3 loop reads CASTPQQGRSYEQYF. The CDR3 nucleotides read TGTGCCAGCACCCCTCAGCAGGGGCGGTCCTACGAGCAGTACTTC.

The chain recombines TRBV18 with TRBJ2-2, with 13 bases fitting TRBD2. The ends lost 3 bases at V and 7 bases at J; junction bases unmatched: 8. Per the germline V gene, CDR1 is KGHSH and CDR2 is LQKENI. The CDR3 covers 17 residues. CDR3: CASSPPGTSGIGGELFF. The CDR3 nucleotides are TGTGCCAGCTCACCGCCCGGGACTAGCGGGATCGGCGGGGAGCTGTTTTTT.

CDR3 nucleotide sequence: TGTGCCAGCAGCGAGGTGGGGACTTACTTC. This encodes CASSEVGTYF. The rearrangement links TRBV28 to TRBJ2-7, with TRBD2 as a possible D gene (6 bases). The germline V gene has CDR1 MDHEN and CDR2 SYDVKM. V was clipped by 6 bases and J by 13 bases, with 13 bases between them. The CDR3 extends over 10 amino acids. Using reference TRBV28 and TRBJ2-7 for the parts outside the CDR3, the full variable domain is DVKVTQSSRYLVKRTGEKVFLECVQDMDHENMFWYRQDPGLGLRLIYFSYDVKMKEKGDIPEGYSVSREKKERFSLILESASTNQTSMYLCASSEVGTYFGPGTRLTVT.